The source of this TCR beta chain is a study of Graves' ophthalmopathy and Graves' hyperthyroidism. Germline loops: CDR1 SQVTM, CDR2 ANQGSEA. The CDR3 is 13 residues long. V trimming: 4 bases; J trimming: 8 bases; junction bases outside the gene matches: 6. As the template, RNA transcripts were used to amplify TCR beta CDR3 regions. After a first-round RT-PCR with HTBI primers, a second-round multiplex PCR was run. TCRdb re-derived calls from the multiplex PCR reads in MiXCR, one entry per CDR3 protein. The sample lists 1 million to 1.3 million distinct CDR3 sequences, approximately 35% seen once, with 11% in the top ten. Hyperthyroidism in these 18- to 65-year-old patients was newly diagnosed, lasting under 2 months. Other autoimmune diseases, uncontrolled infections, pregnancy or lactation ruled patients out of participation. Study-wide points: Blood shared most expanded thyroid clonotypes above 0.001 frequency. The study's model predicted ophthalmopathy progression at approximately 71% sensitivity and 72.22% specificity.

On this clonotype itself: The antigen remains undetermined.

The gene calls are TRBV29-1 and TRBJ1-4; 8 positions agree with TRBD1. Sequencing was carried out using peripheral blood or thyroid tissue (not recorded which). The receptor's source is an adult man with Graves' hyperthyroidism. As DNA, the CDR3 is TGCAGCGTTGGGACAGGGATTTACGAAAAACTGTTTTTT. It translates to CSVGTGIYEKLFF.